The source of this T cell receptor (beta chain) is a study of shared clonotypes between healthy human individuals. This clone was recorded a few times. What it binds is not known. Assay used: immunoSEQ multiplex PCR; TCRdb lists only in-frame clones, some missing. The data contain about 110,000 clones, 68% of them singletons. Everyone who donated was a Caucasian adult who lived in Nashville, Tennessee. General study results and limits: Few donors restricted represented genetic and exposure-history diversity. Clonotypes shared by all four donors outscored non-shared clonotypes in generation probability. Shared across a few donors were roughly 5% of the naive CD4 clonotypes.

Germline V lookup: CDR1 SEHNR, CDR2 FQNEAQ (reference sequence). The ends were cut back, 5 bases at V and 1 base at J, with 9 bases in the middle. CDR3 size: 13 residues. The chain has TRBV7-9 and TRBJ2-7, with D uncertain. Input material: memory CD8+ T cells sorted from blood. Subset here: CD45RO+ cells pooled with CCR7-negative TemRA cells. The clonotype comes from a woman between 25 and 40 years old in good health. As DNA, the CDR3 is TGTGCCAGCAGCCGCGGCACATCCTACGAGCAGTACTTC. It is translated as CASSRGTSYEQYF. Based on the CDR3 plus reference TRBV7-9 and TRBJ2-7, the full variable domain is DTGVSQNPRHKITKRGQNVTFRCDPISEHNRLYWYRQTLGQGPEFLTYFQNEAQLEKSRLLSDRFSAERPKGSFSTLEIQRTEQGDSAMYLCASSRGTSYEQYFGPGTRLTVT.